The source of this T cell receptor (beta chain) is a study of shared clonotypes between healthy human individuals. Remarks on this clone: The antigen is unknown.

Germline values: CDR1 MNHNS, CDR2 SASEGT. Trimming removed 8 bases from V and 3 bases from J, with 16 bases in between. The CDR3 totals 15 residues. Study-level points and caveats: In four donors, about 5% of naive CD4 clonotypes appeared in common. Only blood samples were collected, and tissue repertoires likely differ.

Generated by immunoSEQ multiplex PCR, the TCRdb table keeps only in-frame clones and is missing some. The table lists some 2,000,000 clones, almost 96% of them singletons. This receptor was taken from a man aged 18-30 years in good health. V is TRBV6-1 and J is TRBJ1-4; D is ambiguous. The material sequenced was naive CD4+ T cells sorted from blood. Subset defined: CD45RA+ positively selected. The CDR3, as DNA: TGTGCCAGCCGACCCTCCCATGGGGCTAATGAAAAACTGTTTTTT. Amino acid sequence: CASRPSHGANEKLFF.